This is a list of T cell receptor beta chains from one sample in a study of blood T cell repertoires in COVID-19. Sequencing used immunoSEQ multiplex PCR; TCRdb keeps in-frame clones, though not all of them. The table records over 20,000 clones, over 70% of them present only once. The source material was peripheral blood. These receptors came from a man over 45 with active or convalescent COVID-19. The CDR3 runs from the conserved cysteine through the conserved F or W. The D gene is left open where the match is weak. Clone size appears in some rows only: once, few, many, or a class for an expanded clone.

length	V	D	J	size	CDR3	DNA
17	TRBV5-1	-	TRBJ2-1	-	CASSSDIASSSYNEQFF	TGCGCCAGCAGCTCGGATATAGCGTCAAGCTCCTACAATGAGCAGTTCTTC
14	TRBV7-2	-	TRBJ1-6	few	CASSLDRVDSPLHF	TGTGCCAGCAGCTTAGACAGGGTTGATTCACCCCTCCACTTT
14	TRBV20-1	-	TRBJ2-1	-	CSASARNSYNEQFF	TGCAGTGCTAGTGCCAGAAACTCCTACAATGAGCAGTTCTTC
14	TRBV2	-	TRBJ1-2	-	CASSLLDTLYGYTF	TGTGCCAGCAGCCTCCTCGACACCCTCTATGGCTACACCTTC
12	TRBV18	-	TRBJ2-7	-	CASADILYEQYF	TGTGCCAGCGCCGACATTCTGTACGAGCAGTACTTC
12	TRBV7-3	-	TRBJ2-2	-	CASTTNTGELFF	TGTGCCAGCACTACGAACACCGGGGAGCTGTTTTTT
15	TRBV7-6	-	TRBJ2-3	-	CASSLAGGPGDTQYF	TGTGCCAGCAGCTTAGCGGGGGGGCCTGGAGATACGCAGTATTTT
19	TRBV27	-	TRBJ2-1	-	CASRPKGLTLPFSYNEQFF	TGTGCCAGCAGACCGAAGGGACTTACTCTCCCTTTCTCCTACAATGAGCAGTTCTTC
14	TRBV9	-	TRBJ2-7	-	CASSVAEQSYEQYF	TGTGCCAGCAGCGTAGCCGAACAGTCCTACGAGCAGTACTTC
13	TRBV13	-	TRBJ2-3	few	CASSRPPDSKQYF	TGTGCCAGCAGCCGACCCCCCGACTCTAAGCAGTATTTT
12	TRBV28	-	TRBJ1-5	-	CASTFQNQPQHF	TGTGCCAGCACTTTCCAGAACCAGCCCCAGCATTTT
12	TRBV5-1	-	TRBJ2-5	-	CASSRTGETQYF	TGCGCCAGCAGTAGAACGGGAGAGACCCAGTACTTC
15	TRBV28	TRBD1	TRBJ2-7	-	CASSIPGQGLYEQYF	TGTGCCAGCAGTATTCCGGGACAGGGTCTGTACGAGCAGTACTTC
12	TRBV5-4	-	TRBJ1-4	-	CASSSPSEKLFF	TGTGCCAGCAGTAGCCCGTCTGAAAAACTGTTTTTT
15	TRBV3-1/TRBV3-2	-	TRBJ2-6	-	CASSHQNPGANVLTF	TGTGCCAGCAGCCACCAAAATCCCGGGGCCAACGTCCTGACTTTC
14	TRBV5-1	TRBD2	TRBJ2-7	-	CASSPSTSRREQYF	TGCGCCAGCAGCCCCTCGACTAGCCGGCGGGAGCAGTACTTC
15	TRBV14	TRBD2	TRBJ2-3	-	CASSWGLAGADTQYF	TGTGCCAGCAGCTGGGGACTAGCGGGAGCTGATACGCAGTATTTT
17	TRBV6-2/TRBV6-3	-	TRBJ2-1	-	CASSYDFDGKRHNEQFF	TGTGCCAGCAGTTACGACTTCGACGGGAAGAGACACAATGAGCAGTTCTTC
15	TRBV6-5	-	TRBJ1-1	-	CASSYSTQGGTEAFF	TGTGCCAGCAGTTACTCTACGCAGGGAGGAACTGAAGCTTTCTTT
13	TRBV12-3/TRBV12-4	-	TRBJ2-2	-	CASRTDSPGELFF	TGTGCCAGCAGGACGGACAGTCCCGGGGAGCTGTTTTTT
16	TRBV2	TRBD2	TRBJ2-1	-	CASATSGGSSYNEQFF	TGTGCCAGCGCCACTAGCGGGGGGAGCTCCTACAATGAGCAGTTCTTC
12	TRBV7-3	-	TRBJ2-1	-	CASGGAGNEQFF	TGTGCCAGCGGGGGGGCAGGCAATGAGCAGTTCTTC
12	TRBV3-1/TRBV3-2	-	TRBJ2-7	-	CASSLGGGEQYF	TGTGCCAGCAGCCTAGGAGGAGGTGAGCAGTACTTC
12	TRBV6-5	-	TRBJ2-3	-	CASSYSGDTQYF	TGTGCCAGCAGTTACTCCGGGGATACGCAGTATTTT
13	TRBV10-2	-	TRBJ2-7	-	CASGGEPDYEQYF	TGCGCCAGCGGTGGGGAGCCAGACTACGAGCAGTACTTC
19	TRBV5-5	TRBD1	TRBJ2-6	-	CASSKRQGTGLSGANVLTF	TGTGCCAGCAGCAAGCGACAGGGTACGGGGCTCTCTGGGGCCAACGTCCTGACTTTC
15	TRBV29-1	-	TRBJ2-7	-	CSVDPGIHGVGEQYF	TGCAGCGTTGATCCGGGGATCCACGGGGTGGGCGAGCAGTACTTC
14	TRBV15	-	TRBJ1-6	-	CATQITGVNSPLHF	TGTGCCACCCAAATTACAGGAGTTAATTCACCCCTCCACTTT
15	TRBV7-9	TRBD2	TRBJ2-5	-	CASSPRLAQQETQYF	TGTGCCAGCAGCCCCCGACTAGCGCAACAAGAGACCCAGTACTTC
15	TRBV6-1	TRBD1	TRBJ2-3	-	CASSEVGTAPDTQYF	TGTGCCAGCAGTGAAGTCGGGACAGCTCCAGATACGCAGTATTTT
15	TRBV6-2/TRBV6-3	TRBD2	TRBJ2-3	-	CASSYSAGLTDTQYF	TGTGCCAGCAGTTACTCTGCGGGACTAACAGATACGCAGTATTTT
17	TRBV19	TRBD2	TRBJ2-1	-	CASSIGGVPPYNDEQFF	TGTGCCAGTAGTATCGGGGGGGTACCCCCCTACAATGACGAGCAGTTCTTC
12	TRBV5-4	-	TRBJ1-1	-	CASSFRQAKAFF	TGTGCCAGCAGCTTCAGGCAGGCCAAAGCTTTCTTT
16	TRBV10-1	-	TRBJ2-7	-	CASSESDRFSSYEQYF	TGCGCCAGCAGTGAGTCAGACAGATTCAGCTCCTACGAGCAGTACTTC
13	TRBV30	-	TRBJ1-5	-	CAWGRLGEQPQHF	TGTGCCTGGGGCCGGCTCGGGGAGCAGCCCCAGCATTTT
16	TRBV7-2	-	TRBJ2-6	few	CASSLVGSSGANVLTF	TGTGCCAGCAGCTTAGTGGGCAGCTCTGGGGCCAACGTCCTGACTTTC
13	TRBV12-3/TRBV12-4	TRBD1	TRBJ2-7	-	CASKRDSSYEQYF	TGTGCCAGCAAACGGGACAGCTCCTACGAGCAGTACTTC
14	TRBV10-3	-	TRBJ1-2	-	CAISEFMRTNGYTF	TGTGCCATCAGTGAGTTTATGAGAACGAATGGCTACACCTTC
16	TRBV19	TRBD2	TRBJ2-5	-	CASSSHGGRASETQYF	TGTGCCAGTAGTAGCCACGGGGGGAGGGCCTCCGAGACCCAGTACTTC
15	TRBV28	-	TRBJ2-7	-	CASSTPAGAGYEQYF	TGTGCCAGCAGTACCCCCGCGGGGGCAGGCTACGAGCAGTACTTC
14	TRBV11-3	TRBD2	TRBJ2-1	-	CASSVLAKNNEQFF	TGTGCCAGCAGCGTACTAGCGAAAAACAATGAGCAGTTCTTC
15	TRBV3-1/TRBV3-2	TRBD1	TRBJ1-2	-	CASSPYPRTGAGYTF	TGTGCCAGCAGCCCCTATCCCAGGACAGGGGCCGGCTACACCTTC
13	TRBV19	-	TRBJ2-1	-	CASSLQDYNEQFF	TGTGCCAGTTCCTTGCAGGACTACAATGAGCAGTTCTTC
14	TRBV7-9	-	TRBJ2-5	-	CASSRRRGQETQYF	TGTGCCAGCAGCCGCCGCAGGGGACAAGAGACCCAGTACTTC
15	TRBV5-1	TRBD2	TRBJ2-3	-	CASSWGTSGGNTQYF	TGCGCCAGCAGTTGGGGGACTAGCGGGGGAAATACGCAGTATTTT
13	TRBV5-8	-	TRBJ2-7	-	CASSFRGSYEQYF	TGTGCCAGCAGCTTTCGAGGCTCCTACGAGCAGTACTTC
11	TRBV5-6	-	TRBJ2-7	-	CASSFRGEQYF	TGTGCCAGCAGCTTTAGGGGCGAGCAGTACTTC
17	TRBV7-9	-	TRBJ1-3	-	CASSPNLWTVSGNTIYF	TGTGCCAGCAGCCCCAATTTATGGACTGTCTCTGGAAACACCATATATTTT
18	TRBV7-9	TRBD1	TRBJ2-3	once	CASSHRDRVGVAADTQYF	TGTGCCAGCAGCCACCGGGACAGGGTGGGAGTAGCGGCAGATACGCAGTATTTT
14	TRBV6-5	-	TRBJ1-2	-	CASSYSTANYGYTF	TGTGCCAGCAGTTACTCGACAGCTAACTATGGCTACACCTTC
12	TRBV6-5	-	TRBJ1-2	-	CASIGEVGGYTF	TGTGCCAGCATCGGGGAAGTGGGTGGCTACACCTTC
14	TRBV7-7	TRBD1	TRBJ2-2	-	CASSQQGAAGELFF	TGTGCCAGCAGCCAACAGGGGGCGGCCGGGGAGCTGTTTTTT
11	TRBV28	-	TRBJ1-1	-	CASTTLVEAFF	TGTGCCAGCACCACTCTGGTTGAAGCTTTCTTT
13	TRBV11-2	-	TRBJ2-5	few	CASSSDRQETQYF	TGTGCCAGCAGCTCGGACAGACAAGAGACCCAGTACTTC
17	TRBV4-1	TRBD1	TRBJ2-5	-	CASSQEKEGRGRETQYF	TGCGCCAGCAGCCAAGAAAAAGAGGGCAGGGGGCGAGAGACCCAGTACTTC
13	TRBV20-1	-	TRBJ2-7	-	CSASFLAGYEQYF	TGCAGTGCTAGTTTTCTAGCTGGCTACGAGCAGTACTTC
15	TRBV3-1/TRBV3-2	-	TRBJ2-7	-	CASSYTIGGANEQYF	TGTGCCAGCAGCTACACGATAGGGGGGGCAAACGAGCAGTACTTC
17	TRBV25-1	-	TRBJ2-6	-	CASSENGRRSGANVLTF	TGTGCCAGCAGTGAGAACGGGAGACGCTCTGGGGCCAACGTCCTGACTTTC
14	TRBV11-1	-	TRBJ2-3	-	CASSWLGQTDTQYF	TGTGCCAGCAGCTGGCTGGGACAAACAGATACGCAGTATTTT